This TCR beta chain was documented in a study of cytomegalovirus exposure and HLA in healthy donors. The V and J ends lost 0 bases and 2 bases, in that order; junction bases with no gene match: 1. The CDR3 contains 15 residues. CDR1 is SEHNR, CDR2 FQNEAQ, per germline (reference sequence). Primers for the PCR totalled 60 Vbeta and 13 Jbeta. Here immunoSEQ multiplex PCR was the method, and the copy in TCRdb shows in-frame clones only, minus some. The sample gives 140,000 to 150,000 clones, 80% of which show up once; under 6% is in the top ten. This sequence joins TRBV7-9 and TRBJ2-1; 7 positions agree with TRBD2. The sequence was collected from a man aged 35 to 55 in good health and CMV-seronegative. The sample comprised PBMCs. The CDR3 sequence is CASSLAGGTYNEQFF. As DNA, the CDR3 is TGTGCCAGCAGCTTAGCGGGGGGGACCTACAATGAGCAGTTCTTC.